The 17 T cell receptor beta chains listed next were all sequenced from one sample in a study of response to subunit inactivated influenza vaccine. TCRdb re-derived calls from the RT-PCR reads in MiXCR, one entry per CDR3 protein. The repertoire has around 580,000 distinct CDR3 sequences, around 11% of them found once; the top ten carry roughly a tenth. Sequencing was performed on PBMCs from blood, taken on the day of vaccination. Receptor source: a man aged 45-65 years who received an inactivated influenza vaccine.

The V gene is TRBV20-1, the J gene TRBJ2-3; D assignment may be TRBD1 or TRBD2 (7 bases each). The CDR3 sequence is 13 residues long. Germline V gene data show CDR1 as DFQATT and CDR2 as SNEGSKA (reference sequence). CDR3 region: CKGRGQFLDTQYF. CDR3 coding DNA: TGCAAGGGGAGGGGACAGTTCTTAGATACGCAGTATTTT.

This rearrangement joins TRBV11-2 to TRBJ2-1; TRBD2 aligns across 10 bases. The J segment lost 4 bases and the V segment lost 0 bases, leaving 9 bases of the junction unmatched. Per the germline V gene, CDR1 is SGHAT and CDR2 is FQNNGV. This CDR3 region has 18 residues. The CDR3 loop is CASSLDQVSGRPYNEQFF. For the CDR3, the DNA is TGTGCCAGCAGCTTAGATCAGGTTAGCGGGAGGCCTTACAATGAGCAGTTCTTC. Complete variable domain (other parts from reference TRBV11-2 and TRBJ2-1): EAGVAQSPRYKIIEKRQSVAFWCNPISGHATLYWYQQILGQGPKLLIQFQNNGVVDDSQLPKDRFSAERLKGVDSTLKIQPAKLEDSAVYLCASSLDQVSGRPYNEQFFGPGTRLTVL.

This clonotype was counted between two and nine times. The chain employs TRBV3-1 and TRBJ2-7, with 7 bases aligning to TRBD1. The CDR3 covers 11 residues. CDR1 is LGHDT, CDR2 YNNKEL, per germline (reference sequence). The V segment lost 8 bases and the J segment 8 bases; nucleotides outside the gene matches: 6. The DNA of the CDR3 is TGTGCCAGCGCTCGAGGGGGCAAGCAGTACTTC. Translating it yields CASARGGKQYF.

The V and J genes are TRBV4-2 and TRBJ2-2; 7 nucleotides match TRBD1. The CDR3 covers 15 residues. CDR1 LGHNA and CDR2 YNFKEQ come from the germline V gene. The V gene end was trimmed by 0 bases and the J gene end by 7 bases; junction bases not matched to a gene: 5. The CDR3 reads CASSQDRGGGGELFF. In DNA, the CDR3 is TGTGCCAGCAGCCAAGATAGAGGGGGCGGCGGGGAGCTGTTTTTT.

This clonotype has ten or more counts. The chain links TRBV29-1 to TRBJ2-1; D perhaps matches TRBD2 (6 bases). Germline CDR1 reads SQVTM; CDR2 reads ANQGSEA. Trimming cost V 1 base and J 11 bases, with 12 bases left between them. The CDR3 extends over 12 amino acids. CDR3: CSVEVGGRKQFF. In DNA, the CDR3 is TGCAGCGTTGAAGTTGGGGGGAGGAAGCAGTTCTTC.

The chain is built from TRBV5-5 and TRBJ2-6; D gene uncertain. There are 16 residues in the CDR3. V dropped 6 bases and J dropped 0 bases, with 13 bases sitting between them. CDR1 SGHKS and CDR2 YYEKEE come from the germline V gene (reference sequence). The CDR3 nucleotides read TGTGCCAGCACCCCCGGGTGGAGCTCTGGGGCCAACGTCCTGACTTTC. It translates to CASTPGWSSGANVLTF. Variable domain in full (rest from reference TRBV5-5 and TRBJ2-6): DAGVTQSPTHLIKTRGQQVTLRCSPISGHKSVSWYQQVLGQGPQFIFQYYEKEERGRGNFPDRFSARQFPNYSSELNVNALLLGDSALYLCASTPGWSSGANVLTFGAGSRLTVL.

This chain connects TRBV28 to TRBJ2-5; no firm D call. Germline CDR1 is MDHEN and CDR2 is SYDVKM. V lost 6 bases, J lost 4 bases, and 12 bases lay in between. CDR3 size: 13 residues. CDR3 sequence (DNA): TGTGCCAGCAGCAAAGACGGAGCAGAGACCCAGTACTTC. Protein sequence: CASSKDGAETQYF.

This sequence joins TRBV20-1 and TRBJ2-7; the match to TRBD1 covers 11 bases. Germline CDR1 is DFQATT and CDR2 is SNEGSKA (reference sequence). The CDR3 has 14 residues. Trimming removed 3 bases from V and 3 bases from J; junction bases left unmatched: 4. CDR3 sequence reads: CSASGGQGDYEQYF. The CDR3 nucleotides are TGCAGTGCTAGTGGGGGACAGGGGGACTACGAGCAGTACTTC.

The rearrangement joins TRBV14 to TRBJ2-6; D unresolved. Trimming pared 3 bases from V and 1 base from J, leaving 7 bases between. This CDR3 has 15 residues. Germline V gene lookup returns CDR1 SGHDN and CDR2 FVKESK. DNA for the CDR3: TGTGCCAGCAGCCACATGGAGTCTGGGGCCAACGTCCTGACTTTC. The encoded protein is CASSHMESGANVLTF.

The chain couples TRBV20-1 to TRBJ2-3; 9 bases are a match to TRBD2. The CDR3 has 16 amino acids. CDR1 is DFQATT, CDR2 SNEGSKA, per germline (reference sequence). Trimming at V came to 0 bases and at J to 0 bases, leaving 4 bases not matched to a gene. The CDR3 loop reads CSARDVTSGSTDTQYF. The DNA for the CDR3 is TGCAGTGCTAGAGATGTAACTAGCGGGAGCACAGATACGCAGTATTTT.

This clonotype was seen many times. As DNA, the CDR3 is TGTGCCAGCAGCCAAGACAGGGTGGCAGATACGCAGTATTTT. Amino acid sequence: CASSQDRVADTQYF. The chain carries TRBV11-2 and TRBJ2-3; the match to TRBD1 covers 7 bases. The V and J ends lost 5 bases and 4 bases, in that order; junction bases with no gene match: 6. The CDR3 loop spans 14 amino acids. Germline V gene sequence: CDR1 SGHAT, CDR2 FQNNGV.

This clonotype has just one count. The chain is built from TRBV4-1 and TRBJ2-7, with TRBD1 matching over 8 bases. CDR3 length equals 15 residues. Trimming removed 1 base from V and 3 bases from J; junction bases left unmatched: 5. Germline lookup yields CDR1 MGHRA and CDR2 YSYEKL. The CDR3: CASSQVRQGIYEQYF. Written as DNA, the CDR3 is TGCGCCAGCAGCCAAGTGCGACAGGGGATCTACGAGCAGTACTTC.

The rearrangement uses TRBV7-9 and TRBJ1-5; the D gene is possibly TRBD1 (5 bases). The CDR3 totals 13 residues. From germline, CDR1 is SEHNR and CDR2 FQNEAQ (reference sequence). V shed 5 bases and J shed 7 bases, with 12 bases lying between them. The CDR3 reads CASSPEGNQPQHF. The CDR3 DNA follows: TGTGCCAGCAGCCCAGAGGGGAACCAGCCCCAGCATTTT.

J is TRBJ2-2 and V is TRBV6-2 or TRBV6-3; 7 nucleotides line up with TRBD2. Germline trimming cut 2 bases from V and 5 bases from J; bases unmatched to any gene: 5. The CDR3 sequence is 15 residues long. Germline CDR1 and CDR2: MNHEY and SVGEGT. CDR3: CASSYPSGQTGELFF. The CDR3, as DNA: TGTGCCAGCAGTTACCCTAGCGGTCAGACCGGGGAGCTGTTTTTT.

This clonotype was seen many times. V is TRBV6-1 and J is TRBJ2-5; D is uncertain. CDR1 is MNHNS, CDR2 SASEGT, per germline. The CDR3 totals 14 residues. Trimming pared 6 bases from V and 2 bases from J, leaving 13 bases between. The CDR3 DNA follows: TGTGCCAGCAGATCAAACTCCTATCAAGAGACCCAGTACTTC. Translation gives CASRSNSYQETQYF.

A few counts support this clonotype. The J gene is TRBJ1-2, the V gene TRBV25-1, with D perhaps TRBD1 (5 bases). The CDR3 spans 15 residues. Germline CDR1 and CDR2: MGHDK and SYGVNS. Trimming took off 5 bases at V and 0 bases at J, with 13 bases between the two ends. CDR3: CASSRLTDSNYGYTF. For the CDR3, the DNA is TGTGCCAGCAGTCGTTTGACAGACTCTAACTATGGCTACACCTTC.

In its sample, this clonotype was seen many times. The genes are TRBV3-1 and TRBJ2-1; a possible D gene is TRBD1 (6 bases). Trimming removed 6 bases from V and 7 bases from J, with 13 bases in between. CDR1 LGHDT and CDR2 YNNKEL come from the germline V gene (reference sequence). This CDR3 region has 13 residues. CDR3 region: CASSNREFNEQFF. The CDR3 nucleotides are TGTGCCAGCAGTAACAGGGAGTTTAATGAGCAGTTCTTC.